Shown below are 18 T cell receptor beta chains from a single sample sequenced in a study of blood T cell repertoires in COVID-19 (TCRdb year 2020). The library was prepared using the immunoSEQ multiplex PCR assay. TCRdb limited this immuneACCESS table to in-frame rearrangements with V and J called. A share of clones is missing; checked studies link under half to unresolved V genes, and the rest is unexplained. The sample table shows 32,000 or so clones, and approximately 86% are seen once. The ten largest clones add up to about 61% of the sample. Sequencing was carried out using peripheral blood. These receptors all stem from a man in his sixties or seventies with acute or convalescent COVID-19.

V is TRBV24-1 and J is TRBJ2-5; 7 bases line up with TRBD2. The length of the CDR3 is 15 residues. Trimming removed 5 bases from V and 1 base from J; junction bases left unmatched: 6. The germline CDR1 and CDR2 sequences are KGHDR and SFDVKD. The CDR3 loop reads CATSVSASGQETQYF. The CDR3 DNA reads TGTGCCACCAGTGTTTCGGCTAGCGGCCAAGAGACCCAGTACTTC.

The chain employs TRBV2 and TRBJ2-3; D not resolved. From germline, CDR1 is SNHLY and CDR2 FYNNEI. This CDR3 region has 14 residues. The V gene lost 3 bases and the J gene lost 3 bases, with 10 bases spanning the gap. The CDR3 nucleotides read TGTGCCAGCAGTGAGAGGCAGTTTACAGATACGCAGTATTTT. Residues: CASSERQFTDTQYF.

The gene calls are TRBV2 and TRBJ1-1, with D tentatively TRBD1 (5 bases). The CDR3 is made up of 14 amino acids. Trimming cost V 3 bases and J 0 bases, with 8 bases left between them. Germline lookup yields CDR1 SNHLY and CDR2 FYNNEI. DNA of the CDR3: TGTGCCAGCAGTGAGACAGAGATGAACACTGAAGCTTTCTTT. As protein: CASSETEMNTEAFF.

The CDR3 loop is CASSLWWEGYEQYF. The CDR3 DNA sequence: TGTGCCAGCAGTTTATGGTGGGAGGGTTACGAGCAGTACTTC. The V call is TRBV28, the J call TRBJ2-7; TRBD2 matches 7 bases. V was clipped by 0 bases and J by 4 bases; unmatched bases: 3. Germline V CDR1 and CDR2: MDHEN, SYDVKM. This CDR3 has 14 residues.

This sequence joins TRBV19 and TRBJ2-1, with D unclear. This CDR3 has 13 residues. Germline V gene lookup returns CDR1 LNHDA and CDR2 SQIVND (reference sequence). The germline V and J ends were trimmed by 5 bases and 5 bases, with 10 bases remaining between them. CDR3 in amino acids: CASSPVLNNEQFF. The DNA of the CDR3 is TGTGCCAGTAGTCCCGTCCTAAACAATGAGCAGTTCTTC.

This clone was recorded once. This chain links TRBV5-4 with TRBJ1-4, with 10 positions matching TRBD1. This CDR3 is 16 amino acids long. Germline CDR1 is SGHNT and CDR2 is YYREEE (reference sequence). The trim removed 4 bases at V and 8 bases at J, leaving 11 bases unmatched. Here the CDR3 DNA reads TGTGCCAGCAGCCTCGGACAGGGGGTTCAAGGGGAAAAACTGTTTTTT. Translation gives CASSLGQGVQGEKLFF.

This chain links TRBV12-3 or TRBV12-4 with TRBJ2-5; D uncertain. Deletions cut 8 bases from V and 4 bases from J, with 8 bases between. There are 11 residues in the CDR3. The CDR3, as DNA: TGTGCCAGCGCAACTATAGAGACCCAGTACTTC. This codes for CASATIETQYF.

The rearrangement links TRBV6-6 to TRBJ2-3, with TRBD1 matching over 7 bases. Germline V gives CDR1 MNHNY, CDR2 SVGAGI (reference sequence). This CDR3 is 14 amino acids long. Losses at the gene ends were 5 bases for V and 5 bases for J; bases not matched to a gene: 7. CDR3 protein: CASSTGTAGDTQYF. The CDR3, as DNA: TGTGCCAGCAGTACTGGGACAGCAGGAGATACGCAGTATTTT.

This clone was observed a single time. The genes are TRBV27 and TRBJ1-6, with 7 bases matching TRBD1. CDR1 is MNHEY, CDR2 SMNVEV, per germline (reference sequence). V shed 2 bases and J 5 bases; nucleotides not matched to a gene: 6. The CDR3 is 16 amino acids. The CDR3 region has the DNA TGTGCCAGCAGTTTAGCAAGGGGGCTCGATAATTCACCCCTCCACTTT. Translation gives CASSLARGLDNSPLHF.

The chain combines TRBV5-8 with TRBJ1-4; possibly TRBD1 for D (6 bases). V was cut by 3 bases and J by 10 bases, with 19 bases left in between. This CDR3 region has 15 residues. CDR1 and CDR2 from the germline V gene are SGHTS and YDEGEE. The CDR3 DNA reads TGTGCCAGCAGCTACAGACAGGTTGGGGGTGGAAAACTGTTTTTT. This sequence encodes CASSYRQVGGGKLFF.

V gene TRBV9 combines with J gene TRBJ2-1; D remains unclear. Looked up from germline, CDR1 is SGDLS and CDR2 is YYNGEE. The CDR3 loop spans 14 amino acids. Deletions cut 1 base from V and 8 bases from J, with 13 bases between. The CDR3 here is CASSVSSLLDEQFF. CDR3 nucleotide sequence: TGTGCCAGCAGCGTAAGCTCCCTTCTCGATGAGCAGTTCTTC. Together with reference TRBV9 and TRBJ2-1, the CDR3 gives the full variable domain: DSGVTQTPKHLITATGQRVTLRCSPRSGDLSVYWYQQSLDQGLQFLIQYYNGEERAKGNILERFSAQQFPDLHSELNLSSLELGDSALYFCASSVSSLLDEQFFGPGTRLTVL.

The chain is built from TRBV28 and TRBJ1-2; possibly TRBD1 for D (5 bases). Trimming removed 7 bases at V and 3 bases at J, with 18 bases between. Germline V gene sequence: CDR1 MDHEN, CDR2 SYDVKM. The CDR3 runs 15 residues. As DNA, the CDR3 is TGTGCCAGCACCGTCATCGGGGGTCCGGACTATGGCTACACCTTC. It yields the protein CASTVIGGPDYGYTF.

The rearrangement joins TRBV5-6 to TRBJ2-2, with a possible D match to TRBD2 (5 bases). The V gene lost 7 bases and the J gene lost 4 bases, with 14 bases spanning the gap. The length of the CDR3 is 14 residues. Germline values: CDR1 SGHDT, CDR2 YYEEEE. CDR3 sequence (DNA): TGTGCCAGCCGCCTAGCAGGATTCACCGGGGAGCTGTTTTTT. Amino acids: CASRLAGFTGELFF.

V usage is TRBV3-1 (or the pseudogene TRBV3-2) and J usage is TRBJ2-7; weak D call: TRBD1 (6 bases). Germline values: CDR1 LGHDT, CDR2 YNNKEL (reference sequence). V lost 0 bases to trimming and J lost 7 bases, with 13 bases between them. CDR3 size: 14 residues. The CDR3: CASSQDGRGREQYF. CDR3 nucleotides: TGTGCCAGCAGCCAAGATGGCAGGGGCCGGGAGCAGTACTTC.

This chain uses TRBV5-1 with TRBJ1-4; the D gene is possibly TRBD1 (5 bases). Germline CDR1 reads SGHRS; CDR2 reads YFSETQ. V lost 4 bases, J lost 7 bases, and 17 bases lay in between. The CDR3 covers 15 residues. The CDR3 here is CASSLLQGKSEKLFF. The CDR3 DNA is TGCGCCAGCAGCCTTCTCCAGGGAAAGAGTGAAAAACTGTTTTTT.

The chain links TRBV11-2 to TRBJ2-1, with D maybe TRBD2 (6 bases). V shed 9 bases and J shed 3 bases, with 15 bases lying between them. The germline V gene encodes CDR1 SGHAT and CDR2 FQNNGV. The CDR3 has 14 residues. The CDR3 DNA is TGTGCCAGTACCAGCGGAGGGATCTACAATGAGCAGTTCTTC. It specifies CASTSGGIYNEQFF.

The rearrangement links TRBV19 to TRBJ1-3; D might be TRBD1 (5 bases). Germline CDR1 and CDR2: LNHDA and SQIVND (reference sequence). The CDR3 runs 15 residues. Trimming left V 7 bases short and J 5 bases short, with 18 bases between. The CDR3, as DNA: TGTGCCAGTACCAAACGCGCGGCAGGGCGAAACACCATATATTTT. Translated: CASTKRAAGRNTIYF.

The table lists this clone with a count of one. The rearrangement uses TRBV5-1 and TRBJ2-3, with 13 positions matching TRBD2. CDR1 and CDR2 (germline): SGHRS, YFSETQ. This CDR3 contains 15 residues. V lost 7 bases, J lost 2 bases, and 4 bases stayed unmatched. CDR3 region: CASRGTSGITDTQYF. The CDR3 DNA is TGCGCCAGCCGAGGGACTAGCGGGATCACAGATACGCAGTATTTT.